The rows below give T cell receptor beta chains drawn from one sample of a study of blood T cells in healthy people across ages. MiXCR, applied by TCRdb to the 5' RACE reads, yields one record per CDR3 protein. The sample has approximately 400,000 distinct CDR3 sequences; roughly half are singletons. Sequencing was performed on blood. These receptors all stem from a man aged 55 to 70 in good health. Each CDR3 is given with its conserved first and last residue. A D gene is named only where the DNA matches it firmly. The size entry is marked missing in some rows and otherwise reads once, few, many or a size class.

-	TRBV5-1	few	TRBJ2-3	CASSLRRLEGTDTQYF	TGCGCCAGCAGCTTGAGGAGGCTAGAAGGCACAGATACGCAGTATTTT
TRBD1	TRBV7-9	-	TRBJ2-3	CASGDSLTDTQYF	TGTGCCAGCGGGGACAGCCTCACAGATACGCAGTATTTT
-	TRBV10-3	-	TRBJ2-3	CAISRTARDLRDTQYF	TGTGCCATCAGTAGGACAGCGCGAGACCTCCGAGATACGCAGTATTTT
-	TRBV6-2/TRBV6-3	few	TRBJ2-7	CASREFYEQYF	TGTGCCAGCAGAGAATTCTACGAGCAGTACTTC
-	TRBV12-3/TRBV12-4	-	TRBJ2-2	CASSPVGWTGELFF	TGTGCCAGCAGCCCCGTAGGGTGGACCGGGGAGCTGTTTTTT
-	TRBV18	once	TRBJ2-7	CASSPGTQSEQYF	TGTGCCAGCTCACCCGGGACCCAATCCGAGCAGTACTTC
TRBD2	TRBV7-2	-	TRBJ2-7	CASSLEGGRAVYEQYF	TGTGCCAGCAGCTTAGAGGGCGGGAGGGCCGTTTACGAGCAGTACTTC
-	TRBV28	-	TRBJ1-6	CASSLWGANSPLHF	TGTGCCAGCAGTTTGTGGGGGGCTAATTCACCCCTCCACTTT
-	TRBV7-2	-	TRBJ2-3	CAGSRDKPDTQYF	TGTGCCGGCAGCCGAGATAAGCCCGATACGCAGTATTTT
TRBD1	TRBV7-2	-	TRBJ1-1	CASSLRSAGGLNTEAFF	TGTGCCAGCAGCTTAAGGTCGGCAGGGGGTTTGAACACTGAAGCTTTCTTT
-	TRBV20-1	-	TRBJ2-5	CSARDLVGLEKTQYF	TGCAGTGCTAGAGACCTAGTGGGCTTAGAGAAGACCCAGTACTTC
-	TRBV6-5	-	TRBJ2-7	CASSYLGAEQYF	TGTGCCAGCAGTTACTTGGGGGCTGAGCAGTACTTC
-	TRBV18	-	TRBJ2-1	CAGSPTSGAVNEQFF	TGTGCCGGCTCACCCACCTCGGGGGCAGTCAATGAGCAGTTCTTC
TRBD2	TRBV6-1	-	TRBJ2-4	CASSDGGGGRAKNIQYF	TGTGCCAGCAGTGATGGGGGAGGCGGGAGGGCCAAAAACATTCAGTACTTC
-	TRBV7-3	-	TRBJ2-1	CASSFAGLGHNEQFF	TGTGCCAGCAGCTTCGCAGGACTGGGGCACAATGAGCAGTTCTTC
-	TRBV10-2	many	TRBJ2-7	CASSESTGISYEQYF	TGCGCCAGCAGTGAGTCGACGGGCATCTCCTACGAGCAGTACTTC
-	TRBV5-6	-	TRBJ2-1	CASSPGSRTYNEQFF	TGTGCCAGCAGCCCCGGGAGTAGAACCTACAATGAGCAGTTCTTC
-	TRBV4-2	-	TRBJ2-5	CASSQGLGSQETQYF	TGTGCCAGCAGCCAAGGATTAGGCTCCCAAGAGACCCAGTACTTC
-	TRBV20-1	-	TRBJ1-1	CGATKPQGITEAFF	TGCGGTGCTACGAAGCCCCAGGGGATCACTGAAGCTTTCTTT
-	TRBV6-5	-	TRBJ1-1	CASSYSPGVEAFF	TGTGCCAGCAGTTACTCACCGGGCGTTGAAGCTTTCTTT
-	TRBV20-1	-	TRBJ2-7	CSARDPRQGSSYEQYF	TGCAGTGCTAGAGATCCACGGCAGGGGAGCTCCTACGAGCAGTACTTC
TRBD2	TRBV20-1	-	TRBJ2-4	CSARSLRGLQNIQYF	TGCAGTGCTAGATCCTTACGGGGACTACAAAACATTCAGTACTTC
-	TRBV7-8	-	TRBJ2-5	CASRAAKTLYEKYF	TGTGCCAGCAGGGCGGCCAAGACCCTCTACGAGAAGTACTTC
-	TRBV29-1	few	TRBJ2-1	CSVVRGYNEQFF	TGCAGCGTTGTTCGAGGCTACAATGAGCAGTTCTTC
-	TRBV7-2	-	TRBJ2-7	CASSLGSSFTYEQYF	TGTGCCAGCAGCTTAGGGTCTAGCTTTACCTACGAGCAGTACTTC
TRBD2	TRBV5-1	few	TRBJ2-3	CASSTGLAGESVLTDTQYF	TGCGCCAGCAGCACGGGACTAGCGGGGGAATCGGTACTCACAGATACGCAGTATTTT
TRBD2	TRBV20-1	-	TRBJ2-5	CSARVLGREAAQYF	TGCAGTGCTAGAGTACTAGGGCGGGAGGCGGCCCAGTACTTC
TRBD1	TRBV5-1	-	TRBJ2-3	CASSTDRASTDTQYF	TGCGCCAGCAGCACCGACAGGGCTAGCACAGATACGCAGTATTTT
TRBD2	TRBV7-9	-	TRBJ2-1	CASSKVGSGDEQFF	TGTGCCAGCAGCAAGGTCGGAAGCGGGGATGAGCAGTTCTTC
-	TRBV6-2/TRBV6-3	few	TRBJ2-3	CASIPGRAIPRVDTQYF	TGTGCCAGCATTCCAGGTCGGGCGATACCTCGGGTAGATACGCAGTATTTT
TRBD1	TRBV5-5	-	TRBJ2-5	CASSQGDRGLETQYF	TGTGCCAGCAGCCAGGGGGACAGGGGTTTGGAGACCCAGTACTTC
-	TRBV20-1	-	TRBJ2-5	CSARGTPEAETQYF	TGCAGTGCCAGAGGGACTCCAGAGGCCGAGACCCAGTACTTC
-	TRBV18	-	TRBJ2-5	CASSPYRDEKETQYF	TGTGCCAGCTCACCATACAGGGACGAGAAAGAGACCCAGTACTTC
TRBD2	TRBV3-1	many	TRBJ2-5	CASRRLGLGSRETQYF	TGTGCCAGCAGACGGTTAGGACTAGGGTCCCGAGAGACCCAGTACTTC
TRBD1	TRBV28	-	TRBJ2-6	CATTDRGGSGANVLTF	TGTGCCACCACGGACAGGGGGGGGTCTGGGGCCAACGTCCTGACTTTC
-	TRBV3-1	-	TRBJ2-5	CASSLSDSGAQETQYF	TGTGCCAGCAGCCTTTCGGACAGCGGAGCCCAAGAGACCCAGTACTTC
-	TRBV3-1	-	TRBJ2-7	CASSRLQSGSIYEQYF	TGTGCCAGCAGCCGCCTTCAGTCAGGCTCGATCTACGAGCAGTACTTC
-	TRBV12-3/TRBV12-4	-	TRBJ2-3	CASGGLTNTQYF	TGTGCCAGTGGCGGGCTGACGAATACGCAGTATTTT
TRBD1	TRBV18	-	TRBJ2-6	CASSAGQGAYGANVLTF	TGTGCCAGCTCAGCGGGACAGGGGGCATACGGGGCCAACGTCCTGACTTTC
TRBD2	TRBV29-1	few	TRBJ2-7	CSVATSGLKSSYEQYF	TGCAGCGTGGCGACTAGCGGTTTAAAGTCTTCCTACGAGCAGTACTTC
TRBD2	TRBV28	-	TRBJ2-7	CASRASSGHLLYSYEQYF	TGTGCCAGCAGGGCCTCTAGCGGACATTTGCTCTACTCCTACGAGCAGTACTTC
TRBD2	TRBV5-1	few	TRBJ2-7	CASSVGTSGYEQYF	TGCGCCAGCAGCGTCGGGACTAGCGGCTACGAGCAGTACTTC
TRBD1	TRBV7-9	-	TRBJ2-7	CASSLRGDSTYEQYF	TGTGCCAGCAGCTTAAGAGGGGACAGCACCTACGAGCAGTACTTC
-	TRBV20-1	-	TRBJ1-2	CSAREGVGVYGYTF	TGCAGTGCTAGAGAGGGAGTAGGAGTGTATGGCTACACCTTC
TRBD2	TRBV3-1	-	TRBJ2-5	CASTAMTSGPGTQYF	TGTGCCAGCACAGCTATGACTAGCGGTCCCGGGACCCAGTACTTC
-	TRBV28	-	TRBJ2-7	CASSLEPGLKNEQYF	TGTGCCAGCAGTTTAGAGCCGGGGTTGAAGAACGAGCAGTACTTC
TRBD1	TRBV27	-	TRBJ2-7	CASSFNPWGQGVGEQYF	TGTGCCAGCAGTTTCAACCCATGGGGACAGGGGGTCGGAGAGCAGTACTTC
TRBD2	TRBV3-1	-	TRBJ2-2	CASSQDQPLAGAIGELFF	TGTGCCAGCAGCCAAGATCAGCCACTAGCGGGAGCGATCGGGGAGCTGTTTTTT
-	TRBV25-1	few	TRBJ2-3	CASSRSGASLTDTQYF	TGTGCCAGCAGTCGATCGGGAGCTTCGCTCACAGATACGCAGTATTTT
TRBD2	TRBV30	-	TRBJ2-1	CAWRGLAFGNEQFF	TGTGCCTGGAGAGGACTAGCATTCGGCAATGAGCAGTTCTTC